The 12 T cell receptor beta chains given below trace back to one sample, sequenced in a study of T cell responses to AZD1222 COVID-19 vaccine. Sequencing was performed with immunoSEQ multiplex PCR; in TCRdb, only in-frame clones are kept and a portion is missing. This sample has some 200,000 clones, with 85% to 95% found just once. Sequences were derived from peripheral blood, sampled on day 0 of MenACWY control vaccination. The receptors shown here come from an adult in good health.

The V and J genes are TRBV18 and TRBJ1-3; D ambiguous. This CDR3 contains 16 residues. CDR1 and CDR2 (germline): KGHSH, LQKENI. V was cut by 5 bases and J by 2 bases, with 16 bases left in between. The CDR3 sequence is CASSIGPPSTGNTIYF. The CDR3 DNA follows: TGTGCCAGCTCAATCGGACCACCCAGCACTGGAAACACCATATATTTT.

The chain carries TRBV7-2 and TRBJ2-5; possibly TRBD1 for D (6 bases). The CDR3 loop spans 15 amino acids. Trimming took 3 bases from V and 1 from J, leaving 12 bases between them. CDR1 and CDR2 (germline): SGHTA, FQGNSA. The CDR3 DNA is TGTGCCAGCAGCTTGACCAGGACAGCCCAAGAGACCCAGTACTTC. This translates into CASSLTRTAQETQYF.

Notes on this clone: At one end, the junction sequence differs from germline, possibly due to a read error. The chain carries TRBV7-9 and TRBJ2-1, with TRBD2 matching 12 bases. Germline lookup yields CDR1 SEHNR and CDR2 FQNEAQ (reference sequence). The CDR3 has 14 amino acids. Written as DNA, the CDR3 is TGTGCCAGCAGCTTAGGTGGGACTAGCGGGTCGCGGGTCTTC. Amino acid sequence: CASSLGGTSGSRVF.

The chain couples TRBV25-1 to TRBJ2-6; D is unclear. Germline CDR1 MGHDK, CDR2 SYGVNS. This CDR3 region has 15 residues. Deletions cut 4 bases from V and 0 bases from J, with 7 bases between. As DNA, the CDR3 is TGTGCCAGCAGTGGTGACATCTCTGGGGCCAACGTCCTGACTTTC. Its translation: CASSGDISGANVLTF.

This sequence joins TRBV7-9 and TRBJ2-5, with 8 bases identical to TRBD2. The CDR3 covers 15 residues. With V trimmed by 5 bases and J by 0 bases, 5 bases remained unmatched. Germline loops: CDR1 SEHNR, CDR2 FQNEAQ (reference sequence). CDR3 sequence reads: CASSREGVHQETQYF. The CDR3, as DNA: TGTGCCAGCAGCCGGGAGGGGGTTCACCAAGAGACCCAGTACTTC.

The CDR3 here is CASSLAGNNYGYTF. CDR3 coding DNA: TGTGCCAGCAGCTTAGCAGGGAATAACTATGGCTACACCTTC. The chain employs TRBV7-2 and TRBJ1-2; D is ambiguous. The germline V and J ends were trimmed by 0 bases and 1 base, with 6 bases remaining between them. This CDR3 is 14 amino acids long. Germline loops: CDR1 SGHTA, CDR2 FQGNSA.

This clone was recorded a few times. This chain joins TRBV4-2 and TRBJ1-5; D uncertain. Germline V CDR1 and CDR2: LGHNA, YNFKEQ. The CDR3 consists of 14 residues. Trimming left V 0 bases short and J 9 bases short, with 12 bases between. Here the CDR3 DNA reads TGTGCCAGCAGCCAAGAACGGTTGAGTTTGCCCCAGCATTTT. It specifies CASSQERLSLPQHF.

This sequence joins TRBV29-1 and TRBJ2-1; perhaps TRBD1 as D (6 bases). Germline V gene lookup returns CDR1 SQVTM and CDR2 ANQGSEA. The CDR3 contains 14 residues. V shed 7 bases and J shed 5 bases, with 18 bases lying between them. DNA for the CDR3: TGCAGCGCTAACACCCGGGACACTAACAATGAGCAGTTCTTC. Translation gives CSANTRDTNNEQFF.

V gene TRBV5-1 combines with J gene TRBJ2-2; 10 bases agree with TRBD1. The J segment lost 1 base and the V segment lost 0 bases, leaving 6 bases of the junction unmatched. The CDR3 is 18 amino acids. Germline CDR1 and CDR2: SGHRS and YFSETQ. CDR3 coding DNA: TGCGCCAGCAGCTTGGGGGCTGGACAGGGGGTGAACACCGGGGAGCTGTTTTTT. Protein product: CASSLGAGQGVNTGELFF.

The V and J genes are TRBV2 and TRBJ2-2; D gene unclear. Trimming cost V 5 bases and J 3 bases, with 7 bases left between them. CDR1 is SNHLY and CDR2 is FYNNEI in the germline V gene. CDR3 length: 13 amino acids. CDR3 in amino acids: CASSSRYTGELFF. DNA of the CDR3: TGTGCCAGCAGTTCACGATACACCGGGGAGCTGTTTTTT.

V usage is TRBV28 and J usage is TRBJ2-7; TRBD2 might be the D (5 bases). The V end was cut by 1 base, the J end by 8 bases, with 6 bases between. This CDR3 spans 11 amino acids. Per germline, CDR1 MDHEN and CDR2 SYDVKM. In nucleotides, the CDR3 is TGTGCCAGCAGTTTATTCGGGAAGCAGTACTTC. Translating gives CASSLFGKQYF. Full variable domain (outside the CDR3, taken from reference TRBV28 and TRBJ2-7): DVKVTQSSRYLVKRTGEKVFLECVQDMDHENMFWYRQDPGLGLRLIYFSYDVKMKEKGDIPEGYSVSREKKERFSLILESASTNQTSMYLCASSLFGKQYFGPGTRLTVT.

CDR3 sequence (DNA): TGTGCCAGCAGCCCCGTGAGCACTCTCGAAGCTTTCTTT. Its protein product is CASSPVSTLEAFF. The genes are TRBV7-9 and TRBJ1-1; no clear D gene. Germline V gene sequence: CDR1 SEHNR, CDR2 FQNEAQ (reference sequence). The CDR3 length is 13 residues. V dropped 5 bases and J dropped 8 bases, with 15 bases sitting between them. Combining the CDR3 with reference TRBV7-9 and TRBJ1-1 gives the whole variable domain DTGVSQNPRHKITKRGQNVTFRCDPISEHNRLYWYRQTLGQGPEFLTYFQNEAQLEKSRLLSDRFSAERPKGSFSTLEIQRTEQGDSAMYLCASSPVSTLEAFFGQGTRLTVV.